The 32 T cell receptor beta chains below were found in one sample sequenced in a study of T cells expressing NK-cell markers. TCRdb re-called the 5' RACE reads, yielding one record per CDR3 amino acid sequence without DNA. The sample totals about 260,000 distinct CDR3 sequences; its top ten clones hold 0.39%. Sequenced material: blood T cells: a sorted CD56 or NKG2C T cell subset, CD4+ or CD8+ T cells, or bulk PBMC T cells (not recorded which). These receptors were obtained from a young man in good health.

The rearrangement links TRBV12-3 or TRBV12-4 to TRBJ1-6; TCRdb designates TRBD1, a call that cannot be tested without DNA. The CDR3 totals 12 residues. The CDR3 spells CASSFWRSPLHF.

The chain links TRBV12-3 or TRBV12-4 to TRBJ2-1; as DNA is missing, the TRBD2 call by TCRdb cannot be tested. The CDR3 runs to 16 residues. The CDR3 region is CASSLSLAGVVNEQFF.

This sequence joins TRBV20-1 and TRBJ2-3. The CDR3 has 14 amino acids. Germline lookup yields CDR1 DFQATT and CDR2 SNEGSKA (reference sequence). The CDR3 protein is CSARTVISTDTQYF.

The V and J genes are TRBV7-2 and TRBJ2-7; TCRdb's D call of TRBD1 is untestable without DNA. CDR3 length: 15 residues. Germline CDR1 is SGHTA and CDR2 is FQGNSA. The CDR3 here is CASRGKGQASYEQYF.

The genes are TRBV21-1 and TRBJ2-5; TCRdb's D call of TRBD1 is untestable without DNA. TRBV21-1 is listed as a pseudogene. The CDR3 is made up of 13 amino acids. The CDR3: CATPGQGPKTQYF.

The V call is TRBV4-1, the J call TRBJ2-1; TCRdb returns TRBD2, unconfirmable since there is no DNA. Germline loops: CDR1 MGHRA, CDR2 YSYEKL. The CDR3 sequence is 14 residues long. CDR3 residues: CASSQPLDGPKQFF.

The CDR3 sequence: CASTPTQGSGEQYF. The chain couples TRBV2 to TRBJ2-7; TCRdb's D call, TRBD1, is unchecked because there is no DNA. The CDR3 has 14 amino acids. The V gene's germline CDR1 is SNHLY and CDR2 FYNNEI. Filled out from reference TRBV2 and TRBJ2-7, the complete variable domain reads EPEVTQTPSHQVTQMGQEVILRCVPISNHLYFYWYRQILGQKVEFLVSFYNNEISEKSEIFDDQFSVERPDGSNFTLKIRSTKLEDSAMYFCASTPTQGSGEQYFGPGTRLTVT.

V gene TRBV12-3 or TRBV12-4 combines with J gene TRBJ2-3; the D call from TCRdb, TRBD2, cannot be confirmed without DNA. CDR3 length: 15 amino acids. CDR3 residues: CASSSGLVGTDTQYF.

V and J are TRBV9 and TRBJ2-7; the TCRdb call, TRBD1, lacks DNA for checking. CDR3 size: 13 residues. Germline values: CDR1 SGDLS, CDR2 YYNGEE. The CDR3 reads CASSSGASYEQYF.

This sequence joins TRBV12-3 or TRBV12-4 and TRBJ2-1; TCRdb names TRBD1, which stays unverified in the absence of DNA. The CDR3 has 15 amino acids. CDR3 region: CASSSTGRFYNEQFF.

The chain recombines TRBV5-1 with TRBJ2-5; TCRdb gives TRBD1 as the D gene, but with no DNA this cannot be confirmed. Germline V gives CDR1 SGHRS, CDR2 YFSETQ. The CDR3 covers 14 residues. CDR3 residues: CASTRDGVQETQYF.

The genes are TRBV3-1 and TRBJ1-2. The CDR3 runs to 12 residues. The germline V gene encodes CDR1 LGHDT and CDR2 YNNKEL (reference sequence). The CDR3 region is CASSQANYGYTF. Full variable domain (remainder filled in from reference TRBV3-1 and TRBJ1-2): DTAVSQTPKYLVTQMGNDKSIKCEQNLGHDTMYWYKQDSKKFLKIMFSYNNKELIINETVPNRFSPKSPDKAHLNLHINSLELGDSAVYFCASSQANYGYTFGSGTRLTVV.

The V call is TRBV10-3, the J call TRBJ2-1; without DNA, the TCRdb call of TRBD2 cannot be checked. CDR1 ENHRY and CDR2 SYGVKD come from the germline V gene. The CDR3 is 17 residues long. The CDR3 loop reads CAISPKTGITGGTEQFF.

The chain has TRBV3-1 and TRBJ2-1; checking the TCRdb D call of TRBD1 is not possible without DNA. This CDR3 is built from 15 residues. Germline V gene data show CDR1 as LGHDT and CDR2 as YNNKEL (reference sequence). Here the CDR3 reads CASSPLSNRGREQFF.

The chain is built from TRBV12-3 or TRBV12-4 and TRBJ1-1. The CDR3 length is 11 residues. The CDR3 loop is CASGRNTEAFF.

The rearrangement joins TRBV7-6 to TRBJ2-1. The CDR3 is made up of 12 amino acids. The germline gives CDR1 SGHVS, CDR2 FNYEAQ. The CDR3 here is CASSLVENEQFF.

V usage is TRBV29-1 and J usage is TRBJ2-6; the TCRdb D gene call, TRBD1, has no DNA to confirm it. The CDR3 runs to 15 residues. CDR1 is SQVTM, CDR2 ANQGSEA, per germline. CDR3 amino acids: CSVFWTVSGANVLTF.

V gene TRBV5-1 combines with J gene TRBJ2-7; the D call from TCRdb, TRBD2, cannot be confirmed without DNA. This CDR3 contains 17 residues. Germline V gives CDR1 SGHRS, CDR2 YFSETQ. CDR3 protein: CASSPGLSGAATGEQYF.

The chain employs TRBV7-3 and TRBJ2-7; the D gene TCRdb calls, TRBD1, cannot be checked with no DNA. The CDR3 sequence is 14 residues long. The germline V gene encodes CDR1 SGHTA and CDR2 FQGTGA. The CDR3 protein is CASSLTGGLNEQYF.

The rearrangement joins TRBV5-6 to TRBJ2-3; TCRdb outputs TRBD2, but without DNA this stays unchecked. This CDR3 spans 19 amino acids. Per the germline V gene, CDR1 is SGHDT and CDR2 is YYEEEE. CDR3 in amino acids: CASSPYVPGLAGSTDTQYF. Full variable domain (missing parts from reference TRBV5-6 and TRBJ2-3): DAGVTQSPTHLIKTRGQQVTLRCSPKSGHDTVSWYQQALGQGPQFIFQYYEEEERQRGNFPDRFSGHQFPNYSSELNVNALLLGDSALYLCASSPYVPGLAGSTDTQYFGPGTRLTVL.

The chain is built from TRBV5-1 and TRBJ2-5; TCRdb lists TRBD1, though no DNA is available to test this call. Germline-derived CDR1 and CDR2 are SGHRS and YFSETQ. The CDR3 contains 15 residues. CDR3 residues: CASSPRTGQLETQYF.

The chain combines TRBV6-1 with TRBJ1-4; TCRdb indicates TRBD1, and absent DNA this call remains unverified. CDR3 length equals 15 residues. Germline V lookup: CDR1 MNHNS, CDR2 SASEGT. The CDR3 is CASSPGQSTNEKLFF.

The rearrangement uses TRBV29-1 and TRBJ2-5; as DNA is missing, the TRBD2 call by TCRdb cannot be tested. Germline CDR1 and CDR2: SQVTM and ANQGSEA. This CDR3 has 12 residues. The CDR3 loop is CSDRAPSETQYF. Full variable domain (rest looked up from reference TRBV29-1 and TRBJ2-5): SAVISQKPSRDICQRGTSLTIQCQVDSQVTMMFWYRQQPGQSLTLIATANQGSEATYESGFVIDKFPISRPNLTFSTLTVSNMSPEDSSIYLCSDRAPSETQYFGPGTRLLVL.

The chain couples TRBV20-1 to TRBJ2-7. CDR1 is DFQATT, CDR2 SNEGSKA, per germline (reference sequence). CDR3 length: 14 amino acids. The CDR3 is CSARDRSLTYEQYF.

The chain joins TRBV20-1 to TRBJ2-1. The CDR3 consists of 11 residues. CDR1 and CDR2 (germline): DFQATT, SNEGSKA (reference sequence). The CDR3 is CSARGRYEQFF.

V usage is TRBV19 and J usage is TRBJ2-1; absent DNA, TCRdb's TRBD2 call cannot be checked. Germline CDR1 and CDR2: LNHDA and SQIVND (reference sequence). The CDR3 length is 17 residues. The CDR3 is CASSPRSSGSLLNEQFF.

CDR3 sequence reads: CASRTGSQETQYF. This chain joins TRBV5-1 and TRBJ2-5; TCRdb picks TRBD1, but there is no DNA to check that call. The germline V gene encodes CDR1 SGHRS and CDR2 YFSETQ. CDR3 length: 13 residues.

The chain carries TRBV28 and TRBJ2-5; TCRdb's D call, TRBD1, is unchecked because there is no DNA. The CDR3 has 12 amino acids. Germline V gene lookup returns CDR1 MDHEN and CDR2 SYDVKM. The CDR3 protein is CASRQGEVAQYF.

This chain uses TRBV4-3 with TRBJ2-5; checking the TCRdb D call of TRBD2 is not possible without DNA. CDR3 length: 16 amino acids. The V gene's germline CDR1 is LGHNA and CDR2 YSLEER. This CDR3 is CASSPSLSGRAETQYF.

CDR3 region: CASSFLRQGQFF. The V and J genes are TRBV12-3 or TRBV12-4 and TRBJ2-1; there is no DNA to check the TCRdb D call of TRBD2. The CDR3 spans 12 residues.

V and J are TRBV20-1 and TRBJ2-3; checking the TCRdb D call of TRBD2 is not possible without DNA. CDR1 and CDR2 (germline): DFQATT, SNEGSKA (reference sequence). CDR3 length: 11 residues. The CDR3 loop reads CSAYKGHTQYF.

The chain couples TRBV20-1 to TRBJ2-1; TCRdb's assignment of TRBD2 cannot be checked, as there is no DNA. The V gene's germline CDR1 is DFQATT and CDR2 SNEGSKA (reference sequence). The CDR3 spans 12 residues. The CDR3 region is CSAAGREREQFF.